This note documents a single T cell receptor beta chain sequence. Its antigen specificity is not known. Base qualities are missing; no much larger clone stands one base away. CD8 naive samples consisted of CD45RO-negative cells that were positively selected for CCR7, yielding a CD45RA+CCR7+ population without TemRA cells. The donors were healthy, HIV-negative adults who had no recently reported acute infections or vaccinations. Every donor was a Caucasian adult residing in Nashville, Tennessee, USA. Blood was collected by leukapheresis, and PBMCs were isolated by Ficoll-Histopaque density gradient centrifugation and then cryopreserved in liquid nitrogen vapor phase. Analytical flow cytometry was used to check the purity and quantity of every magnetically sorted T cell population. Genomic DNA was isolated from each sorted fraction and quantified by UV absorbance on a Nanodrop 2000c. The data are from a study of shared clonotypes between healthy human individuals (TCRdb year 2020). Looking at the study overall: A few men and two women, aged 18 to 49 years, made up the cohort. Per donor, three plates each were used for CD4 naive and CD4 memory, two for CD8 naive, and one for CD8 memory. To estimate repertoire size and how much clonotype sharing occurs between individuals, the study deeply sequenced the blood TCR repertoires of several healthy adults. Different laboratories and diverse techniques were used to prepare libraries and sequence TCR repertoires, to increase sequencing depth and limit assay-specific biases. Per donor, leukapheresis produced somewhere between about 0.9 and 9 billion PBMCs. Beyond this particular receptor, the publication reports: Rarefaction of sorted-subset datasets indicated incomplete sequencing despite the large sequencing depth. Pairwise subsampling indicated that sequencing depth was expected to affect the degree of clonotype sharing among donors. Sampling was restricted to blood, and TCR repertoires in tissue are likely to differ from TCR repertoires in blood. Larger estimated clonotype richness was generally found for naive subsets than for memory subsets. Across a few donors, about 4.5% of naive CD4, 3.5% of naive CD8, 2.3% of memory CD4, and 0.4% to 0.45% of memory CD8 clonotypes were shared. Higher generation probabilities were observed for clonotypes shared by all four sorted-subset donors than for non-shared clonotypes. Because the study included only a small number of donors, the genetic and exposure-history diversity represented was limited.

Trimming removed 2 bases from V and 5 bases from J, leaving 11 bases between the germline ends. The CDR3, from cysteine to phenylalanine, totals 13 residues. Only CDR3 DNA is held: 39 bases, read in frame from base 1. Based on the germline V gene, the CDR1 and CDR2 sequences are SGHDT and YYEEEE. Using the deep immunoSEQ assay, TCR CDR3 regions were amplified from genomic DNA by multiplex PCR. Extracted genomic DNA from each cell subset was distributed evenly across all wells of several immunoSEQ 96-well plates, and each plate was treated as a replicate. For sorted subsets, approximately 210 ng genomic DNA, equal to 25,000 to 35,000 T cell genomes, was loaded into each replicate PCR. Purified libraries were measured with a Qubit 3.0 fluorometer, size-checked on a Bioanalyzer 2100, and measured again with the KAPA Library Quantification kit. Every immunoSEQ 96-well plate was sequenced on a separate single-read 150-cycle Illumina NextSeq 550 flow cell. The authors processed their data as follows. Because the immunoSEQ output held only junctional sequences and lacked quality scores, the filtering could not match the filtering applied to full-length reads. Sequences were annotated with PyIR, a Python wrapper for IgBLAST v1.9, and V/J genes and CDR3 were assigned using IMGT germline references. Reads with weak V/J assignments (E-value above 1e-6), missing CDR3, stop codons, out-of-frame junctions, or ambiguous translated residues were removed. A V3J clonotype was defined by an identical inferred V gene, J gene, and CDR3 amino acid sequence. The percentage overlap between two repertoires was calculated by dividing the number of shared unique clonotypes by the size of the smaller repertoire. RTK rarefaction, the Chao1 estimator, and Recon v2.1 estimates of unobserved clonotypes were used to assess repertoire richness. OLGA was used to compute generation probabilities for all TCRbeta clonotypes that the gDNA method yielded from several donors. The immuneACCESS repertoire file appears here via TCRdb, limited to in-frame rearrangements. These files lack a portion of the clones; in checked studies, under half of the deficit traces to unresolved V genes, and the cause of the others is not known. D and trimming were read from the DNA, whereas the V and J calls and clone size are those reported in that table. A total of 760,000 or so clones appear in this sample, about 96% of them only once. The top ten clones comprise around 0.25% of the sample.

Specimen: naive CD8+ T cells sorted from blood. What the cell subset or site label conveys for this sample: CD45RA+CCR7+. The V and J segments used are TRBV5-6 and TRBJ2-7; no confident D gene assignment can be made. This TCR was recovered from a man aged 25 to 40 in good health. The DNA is TGTGCCAGCAGCTTTGAAGGGTCCAACGAGCAGTACTTC. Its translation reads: CASSFEGSNEQYF.